A selection of T cell receptor beta chains follows, all from one sample in a study of B cell selection in AIRE deficiency. Produced via immunoSEQ multiplex PCR; TCRdb's table is partial and in-frame only. The data hold 20,000 to 30,000 clones, with approximately 97% observed a single time. Sequenced sample: conventional CD4+ T cells sorted from PBMCs. The source of these receptors is a human donor with AIRE deficiency. The CDR3 runs from the conserved cysteine through the conserved F or W. The D gene is left open where the match is weak. The size field is filled for only some rows; it gives once, few, many or a size class.

.,TRBJ2-7,.,TRBV6-6,CASSYAGAAYEQYF,TGTGCCAGCAGTTACGCAGGGGCTGCCTACGAGCAGTACTTC
.,TRBJ1-2,.,TRBV19,CASSISLQGGDWARNDYGYTF,TGTGCCAGTAGTATCTCTCTCCAGGGAGGGGATTGGGCCAGAAACGACTATGGCTACACCTTC
.,TRBJ1-1,TRBD1,TRBV4-1,CASSPRNLRQGTVNTEAFF,TGCGCCAGCAGCCCACGAAACCTCAGACAGGGGACCGTGAACACTGAAGCTTTCTTT
.,TRBJ1-1,.,TRBV30,CAWNRAGEAFF,TGTGCCTGGAACAGGGCCGGTGAAGCTTTCTTT
.,TRBJ1-1,TRBD1,TRBV7-8,CASSLIRGDTEAFF,TGTGCCAGCAGCCTAATCAGGGGGGACACTGAAGCTTTCTTT
.,TRBJ2-3,.,TRBV2,CASQKRDPTDTQYF,TGTGCCAGCCAAAAACGGGACCCCACAGATACGCAGTATTTT
.,TRBJ2-5,TRBD2,TRBV5-1,CASSLGGRVQETQYF,TGCGCCAGCAGCCTGGGAGGGAGGGTCCAAGAGACCCAGTACTTC
.,TRBJ1-1,.,TRBV11-2,CASSFGLMTEAFF,TGTGCCAGCAGCTTCGGACTTATGACTGAAGCTTTCTTT
.,TRBJ1-1,.,TRBV7-2,CASSLEGSANTEAFF,TGTGCCAGCAGCTTAGAAGGGTCTGCGAACACTGAAGCTTTCTTT
.,TRBJ1-2,TRBD1,TRBV28,CASSLTGGIHYGYTF,TGTGCCAGCAGTTTGACAGGGGGGATTCACTATGGCTACACCTTC
.,TRBJ1-4,TRBD1,TRBV28,CASRVGTGGREKLVF,TGTGCCAGCAGAGTAGGGACAGGGGGGAGGGAAAAACTGGTTTTT
.,TRBJ1-2,.,TRBV5-5,CASSLDGTYSGGYTF,TGTGCCAGCAGCTTGGATGGCACCTACTCAGGTGGCTACACCTTC
.,TRBJ1-1,TRBD1,TRBV28,CASRDTSDRIAFF,TGTGCCAGCAGGGACACCTCGGACAGGATTGCTTTCTTT
.,TRBJ1-5,.,TRBV19,CASSILLGQPQHF,TGTGCCAGTAGTATCCTACTCGGTCAGCCCCAGCATTTT
.,TRBJ1-5,TRBD1,TRBV27,CASSLDRTGADQPQHF,TGTGCCAGCAGTTTAGATCGGACAGGGGCCGATCAGCCCCAGCATTTT
few,TRBJ1-5,.,TRBV19,CASSNRNRDNQPQHF,TGTGCCAGTAGTAATCGGAACAGGGACAATCAGCCCCAGCATTTT
.,TRBJ2-2,TRBD2,TRBV5-1,CASSLSLAGVPGELFF,TGCGCCAGCAGCTTGTCACTAGCGGGAGTCCCCGGGGAGCTGTTTTTT
.,TRBJ1-1,.,TRBV15,CATSRGTGEGGTEAFF,TGTGCCACCAGCAGAGGGACGGGAGAAGGGGGCACTGAAGCTTTCTTT
.,TRBJ2-7,.,TRBV6-6,CASSYSGVKGNEQYF,TGTGCCAGCAGTTACTCGGGGGTGAAGGGAAACGAGCAGTACTTC
.,TRBJ2-6,.,TRBV27,CASSTGANVLTF,TGTGCCAGCAGTACGGGGGCCAACGTCCTGACTTTC
.,TRBJ2-7,TRBD2,TRBV6-6,CASRLAGDYEQYF,TGTGCCAGCAGGCTAGCGGGAGACTACGAGCAGTACTTC
.,TRBJ1-1,.,TRBV2,CASSFGQRENTEAFF,TGTGCCAGCAGTTTCGGACAGAGAGAGAACACTGAAGCTTTCTTT
once,TRBJ2-2,.,TRBV12-5,CASGLVPQPGELFF,TGTGCTAGTGGTTTGGTACCCCAGCCCGGGGAGCTGTTTTTT
.,TRBJ1-2,.,TRBV19,CASSIDQDRDYGYTF,TGTGCCAGTAGTATAGACCAGGACAGAGACTATGGCTACACCTTC